These 5 T cell receptor beta chains were all obtained from the same sample, sequenced in a study of PD-L1 blockade in urothelial cancer. Time point indicated: peripheral blood 6 weeks after treatment start. Generated by immunoSEQ multiplex PCR, the TCRdb table keeps only in-frame clones and is missing some. The table has approximately 93,000 clones, 70% to 90% seen once. Sequencing used PBMCs, obtained around atezolizumab (anti-PD-L1) treatment. The receptors shown here come from a man between 65 and 85 years old with urothelial cancer.

This chain's CDR3 is CASSRDSEGEKLFF. The CDR3 coding sequence is TGCGCCAGCAGCCGGGACAGCGAAGGTGAAAAACTGTTTTTT. The chain has TRBV4-1 and TRBJ1-4; 7 bases align to TRBD1. CDR3 length equals 14 residues. With 4 bases clipped from V and 7 bases from J, the junction kept 6 bases outside the gene matches. Germline CDR1 is MGHRA and CDR2 is YSYEKL.

This clone has at least ten counts. The chain carries TRBV29-1 and TRBJ2-2; weak D call: TRBD1 (6 bases). V dropped 0 bases and J dropped 8 bases, with 10 bases sitting between them. Germline V lookup: CDR1 SQVTM, CDR2 ANQGSEA. The CDR3 spans 13 residues. CDR3 in amino acids: CSVEEGAGGELFF. DNA of the CDR3: TGCAGCGTTGAAGAGGGGGCGGGTGGGGAGCTGTTTTTT.

This clone occurred once. The genes are TRBV7-8 and TRBJ2-7, with 8 bases identical to TRBD2. This CDR3 has 16 amino acids. J was trimmed by 4 bases and V by 0 bases; bases with no gene match: 8. The germline CDR1 and CDR2 sequences are SGHVS and FQNEAQ. The CDR3 loop reads CASSLAVDSGIYEQYF. The CDR3 bases are TGTGCCAGCAGCTTAGCGGTTGATAGCGGGATTTACGAGCAGTACTTC.

This sequence joins TRBV23-1 and TRBJ1-2; D may be TRBD1 (6 bases). TRBV23-1 is assigned to the ORF class and has an uncertain function. Trimming took 0 bases from V and 1 from J, leaving 9 bases between them. The CDR3 spans 15 residues. CDR3 loop: CASSQSAGDNYGYTF. DNA of the CDR3: TGCGCCAGCAGTCAATCGGCAGGGGATAACTATGGCTACACCTTC.

The chain links TRBV6-1 to TRBJ1-1; TRBD1 agrees at 7 bases. CDR1 and CDR2 (germline): MNHNS, SASEGT. J was trimmed by 1 base and V by 6 bases; bases with no gene match: 5. The CDR3 extends over 14 amino acids. In DNA form, the CDR3 reads TGTGCCAGCAGGGGGACAGACGCGAACACTGAAGCTTTCTTT. Residues: CASRGTDANTEAFF.